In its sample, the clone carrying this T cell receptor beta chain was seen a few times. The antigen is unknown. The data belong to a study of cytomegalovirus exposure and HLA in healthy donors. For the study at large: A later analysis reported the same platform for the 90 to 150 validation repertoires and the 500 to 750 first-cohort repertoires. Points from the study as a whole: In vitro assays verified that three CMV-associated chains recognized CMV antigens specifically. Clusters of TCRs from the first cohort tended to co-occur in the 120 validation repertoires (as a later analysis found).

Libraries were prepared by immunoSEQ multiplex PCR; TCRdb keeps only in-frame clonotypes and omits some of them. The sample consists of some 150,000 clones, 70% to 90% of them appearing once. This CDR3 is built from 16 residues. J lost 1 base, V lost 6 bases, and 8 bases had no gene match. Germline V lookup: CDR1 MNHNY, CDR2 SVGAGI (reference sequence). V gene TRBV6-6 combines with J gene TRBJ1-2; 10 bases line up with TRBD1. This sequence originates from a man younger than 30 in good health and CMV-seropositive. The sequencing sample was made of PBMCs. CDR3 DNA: TGTGCCAGCAGCGACTGGACAGGGGGGAATAACTATGGCTACACCTTC. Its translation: CASSDWTGGNNYGYTF.